This T cell receptor (beta chain) was captured in a study of blood T cell repertoires in COVID-19. Overall study context: The study drew acute and convalescent COVID-19 samples from the United States, Italy and Spain. In each case, the material was cDNA or gDNA derived from T cells, B-cell-depleted T cells, or PBMCs.

Trimming took 3 bases from V and 6 from J; bases not matched to a gene: 5. Germline CDR1 and CDR2: MNHNS and SASEGT. This CDR3 comprises 13 residues. Under the authors' procedure: Reference gene primer amplification gave nucleated cell count estimates. The data were produced by immunoSEQ multiplex PCR, yet TCRdb's version contains in-frame clones alone and is incomplete. The V and J calls and clone size are taken from that table; D and trimming were inferred from the DNA. The sample comprises 140,000 to 150,000 clones, 60% to 85% of which are singletons, and around 2.1% rests with the top ten. V and J are TRBV6-1 and TRBJ2-7; 7 positions agree with TRBD2. Sample: peripheral blood. This receptor was identified in an older woman with acute or convalescent COVID-19. DNA for the CDR3: TGTGCCAGCAGTGAGAGGGGAGGGCTCGAGCAGTACTTC. The encoded protein is CASSERGGLEQYF.